A single sample gave rise to the 17 T cell receptor beta chains below, sequenced in a study of blood T cell repertoires in COVID-19 (dated by TCRdb to 2020 to 2022). Library preparation was by the immunoSEQ multiplex PCR assay. Here the immuneACCESS table is served through TCRdb, limited to in-frame sequences with V and J called. Missing clones are a known gap in these copies; in checked studies unresolved V genes cover under half, and the rest lacks a known reason. Counted in this sample were about 68,000 clones; more than 85% of them appeared once. Of the sample, 7.3% is held by the ten largest clones. The sample consisted of peripheral blood. The origin of the receptors is a man aged 40-50 years with COVID-19, enrolled during active disease.

The genes are TRBV27 and TRBJ1-5, with 7 bases that match TRBD1. The V segment lost 8 bases and the J segment 1 base; nucleotides outside the gene matches: 14. In germline, CDR1 is MNHEY, CDR2 SMNVEV (reference sequence). CDR3 length: 17 amino acids. The CDR3 is CASGTKQGIMSNQPQHF. The CDR3, as DNA: TGTGCCAGCGGGACAAAACAGGGGATAATGAGCAATCAGCCCCAGCATTTT.

This chain connects TRBV19 to TRBJ1-3; 11 bases map to TRBD1. J gave up 4 bases and V 7 bases, and 6 bases lay outside the gene matches. Germline V CDR1 and CDR2: LNHDA, SQIVND (reference sequence). The CDR3 runs 15 residues. The CDR3 loop reads CASTDGQGAGNTIYF. The CDR3, as DNA: TGTGCCAGTACCGACGGACAGGGGGCCGGAAACACCATATATTTT.

The gene calls are TRBV3-1 (or the pseudogene TRBV3-2) and TRBJ2-7, with TRBD2 identical over 13 bases. The CDR3 is 14 residues long. Germline CDR1 reads LGHDT; CDR2 reads YNNKEL (reference sequence). V gave up 4 bases and J gave up 3 bases; unmatched junction bases: 0. CDR3 coding DNA: TGTGCCAGCAGCCGGACTAGCGGGGGCTACGAGCAGTACTTC. Translating gives CASSRTSGGYEQYF.

The V and J genes are TRBV5-1 and TRBJ1-2, with a tentative D call TRBD1 (6 bases). This CDR3 is built from 13 residues. Between the trimmed V and J ends, which lost 6 bases and 7 bases, there was a span of 16 bases. Per germline, CDR1 SGHRS and CDR2 YFSETQ. This chain's CDR3 is CASIGGGASGYTF. CDR3 nucleotides: TGCGCCAGCATCGGCGGGGGGGCTAGTGGCTACACCTTC.

DNA of the CDR3: TGTGCCAGCAGCCTCGACCCTAGCTCCTACGAGCAGTACTTC. It is translated as CASSLDPSSYEQYF. The V gene is TRBV11-1, the J gene TRBJ2-7; D call uncertain. Trimming cost V 5 bases and J 0 bases, with 11 bases left between them. Germline CDR1 reads SGHAT; CDR2 reads FQDESV (reference sequence). The CDR3 contains 14 residues. Filled out from reference TRBV11-1 and TRBJ2-7, the complete variable domain reads EAEVAQSPRYKITEKSQAVAFWCDPISGHATLYWYRQILGQGPELLVQFQDESVVDDSQLPKDRFSAERLKGVDSTLKIQPAELGDSAMYLCASSLDPSSYEQYFGPGTRLTVT.

A single count supports this clone. The genes are TRBV5-4 and TRBJ2-5, with 10 bases aligning to TRBD2. CDR3 length: 14 amino acids. From germline, CDR1 is SGHNT and CDR2 YYREEE (reference sequence). V lost 3 bases, J lost 4 bases, and 3 bases stayed unmatched. The CDR3 protein is CASSSSGGGETQYF. The CDR3 region has the DNA TGTGCCAGCAGCTCCAGCGGGGGGGGAGAGACCCAGTACTTC.

The V and J genes are TRBV6-5 and TRBJ2-1; 13 bases align to TRBD2. This CDR3 region has 14 residues. V lost 8 bases to trimming and J lost 6 bases; unmatched junction nucleotides: 4. Germline V CDR1 and CDR2: MNHEY, SVGAGI. The CDR3 region has the DNA TGTGCCAGCGAGACTAGCGGGGGGTTCAATGAGCAGTTCTTC. This encodes CASETSGGFNEQFF.

This clone was detected once. V gene TRBV18 combines with J gene TRBJ2-1; 10 positions agree with TRBD1. Germline V gene sequence: CDR1 KGHSH, CDR2 LQKENI. The V gene end was trimmed by 0 bases and the J gene end by 0 bases; junction bases not matched to a gene: 5. This CDR3 comprises 18 residues. The DNA of the CDR3 is TGTGCCAGCTCACCACCGGGACAGGGGTTTGGCTCCTACAATGAGCAGTTCTTC. Amino acids: CASSPPGQGFGSYNEQFF.

This chain links TRBV6-1 with TRBJ1-2; tentative D call: TRBD1 (6 bases). Trimming pared 2 bases from V and 8 bases from J, leaving 15 bases between. This CDR3 comprises 14 residues. The germline V gene has CDR1 MNHNS and CDR2 SASEGT. In DNA form, the CDR3 reads TGTGCCAGCAGTGAACGAATGGCAGGGGCAGGCTACACCTTC. It specifies CASSERMAGAGYTF.

The V and J genes are TRBV30 and TRBJ1-6; 7 bases agree with TRBD1. The CDR3 covers 15 residues. Germline CDR1 reads GTSNPN; CDR2 reads SVGIG (reference sequence). Losses at the gene ends were 0 bases for V and 9 bases for J; bases not matched to a gene: 8. CDR3 sequence reads: CAWSVNRGWSSPLHF. The CDR3 region has the DNA TGTGCCTGGAGTGTAAACAGGGGATGGTCTTCACCCCTCCACTTT.

The chain joins TRBV30 to TRBJ2-1; D unresolved. The V gene lost 0 bases and the J gene lost 7 bases, with 4 bases spanning the gap. The CDR3 extends over 11 amino acids. CDR1 and CDR2 (germline): GTSNPN, SVGIG (reference sequence). CDR3 coding DNA: TGTGCCTGGAGTGTTATAAATGAGCAGTTCTTC. Translating it yields CAWSVINEQFF.

The chain links TRBV5-1 to TRBJ1-1; D is perhaps TRBD1 (5 bases). With 0 bases removed from V and 8 bases from J, the gap between germline ends came to 14 bases. This CDR3 has 14 amino acids. CDR1 and CDR2 from the germline V gene are SGHRS and YFSETQ. The CDR3 sequence is CASSLESQGLEAFF. CDR3 DNA: TGCGCCAGCAGCTTGGAGTCGCAGGGATTGGAAGCTTTCTTT.

This chain joins TRBV5-1 and TRBJ2-3; 11 bases agree with TRBD2. The CDR3 spans 17 residues. In germline, CDR1 is SGHRS, CDR2 YFSETQ. Trimming at V came to 4 bases and at J to 5 bases, leaving 12 bases not matched to a gene. The CDR3 reads CASSSASGGSFIDTQYF. In nucleotides, the CDR3 is TGCGCCAGCAGCAGCGCTAGCGGGGGGTCGTTTATAGATACGCAGTATTTT.

The chain couples TRBV7-2 to TRBJ1-1, with D possibly TRBD1 on 5 matching bases. In germline, CDR1 is SGHTA, CDR2 FQGNSA. CDR3 length: 14 amino acids. V was trimmed by 5 bases and J by 1 base, leaving 11 bases between them. CDR3 nucleotides: TGTGCCAGCAGCCAAGGACACAGGAACACTGAAGCTTTCTTT. Protein product: CASSQGHRNTEAFF.

This clone was detected once. Other DNA sequences in this specimen translate into the identical CDR3. The CDR3 loop reads CASSLALRGYTF. DNA of the CDR3: TGTGCCAGCAGCTTGGCACTAAGGGGCTACACCTTC. The V call is TRBV5-6, the J call TRBJ1-2; D not resolved. V lost 0 bases, J lost 8 bases, and 8 bases lay in between. The CDR3 loop spans 12 amino acids. The germline V gene encodes CDR1 SGHDT and CDR2 YYEEEE.

V and J are TRBV30 and TRBJ2-5; 8 nucleotides match TRBD1. CDR3 length equals 13 residues. CDR1 GTSNPN and CDR2 SVGIG come from the germline V gene (reference sequence). V gave up 3 bases and J gave up 1 base; unmatched junction bases: 1. CDR3 protein: CAWRDRAQETQYF. As DNA, the CDR3 is TGTGCCTGGAGGGACAGGGCCCAAGAGACCCAGTACTTC.

This chain connects TRBV2 to TRBJ1-5; a weak D match, TRBD1 (5 bases). V was clipped by 4 bases and J by 4 bases, with 23 bases between them. The germline gives CDR1 SNHLY, CDR2 FYNNEI. CDR3 length equals 18 residues. The CDR3 loop reads CASSVGGGRRAMNQPQHF. The CDR3 DNA follows: TGTGCCAGCAGTGTCGGGGGGGGTCGACGGGCGATGAATCAGCCCCAGCATTTT.